The present entry profiles one T cell receptor (beta chain) with its context. Its cognate antigen is unknown. This sample is drawn from a study of post-analysis software for immune sequencing data. Whole-study context: Relapsing-remitting, secondary progressive and progressive-relapsing courses of multiple sclerosis were included. Study-level findings and limits: Patients used about five TRBV segments, including TRBV5-6, TRBV5-1 and TRBV20-1, more often than controls. Diversity measured as normalized Chao1 was significantly lower in multiple sclerosis patients than in controls.

The CDR3 totals 17 residues. V shed 6 bases, J shed 9 bases, and the junction held 21 bases outside the gene matches. Germline lookup yields CDR1 SGHTA and CDR2 FQGTGA. Carried by the TCR beta cDNA libraries were unique molecular identifiers. TCRdb re-called the PCR reads with MiXCR, one entry per CDR3 protein. Of 800,000 to 950,000 distinct CDR3 sequences listed, approximately 57% are singletons. Sample: blood. The receptor's source is a girl between 5 and 17 years old with multiple sclerosis. This sequence joins TRBV7-3 and TRBJ2-3, with 7 bases identical to TRBD2. The chain's CDR3 is CASSHLGETGGLRTQYF. CDR3 in DNA: TGTGCCAGCAGTCACCTAGGGGAAACGGGAGGACTTAGGACGCAGTATTTT.